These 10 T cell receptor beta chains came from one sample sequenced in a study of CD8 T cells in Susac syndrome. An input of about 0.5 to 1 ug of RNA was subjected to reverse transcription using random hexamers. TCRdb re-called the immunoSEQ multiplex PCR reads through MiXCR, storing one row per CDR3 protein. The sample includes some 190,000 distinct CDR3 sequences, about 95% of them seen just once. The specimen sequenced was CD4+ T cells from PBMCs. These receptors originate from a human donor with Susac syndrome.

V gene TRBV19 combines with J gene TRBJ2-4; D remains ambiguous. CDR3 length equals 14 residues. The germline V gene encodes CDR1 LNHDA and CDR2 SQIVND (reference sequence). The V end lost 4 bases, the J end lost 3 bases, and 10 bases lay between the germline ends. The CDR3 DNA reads TGTGCCAGTAGTAAGGGTGAAGACAAAAACATTCAGTACTTC. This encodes CASSKGEDKNIQYF.

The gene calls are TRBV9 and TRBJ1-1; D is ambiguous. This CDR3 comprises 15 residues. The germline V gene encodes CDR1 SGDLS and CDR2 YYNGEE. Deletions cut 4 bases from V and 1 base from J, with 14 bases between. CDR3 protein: CASSIIDGENTEAFF. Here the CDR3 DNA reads TGTGCCAGCAGCATCATTGACGGGGAGAACACTGAAGCTTTCTTT.

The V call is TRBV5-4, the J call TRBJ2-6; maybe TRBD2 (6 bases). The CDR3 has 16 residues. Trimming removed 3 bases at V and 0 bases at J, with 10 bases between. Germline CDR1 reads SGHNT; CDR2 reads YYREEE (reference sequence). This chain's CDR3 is CASSSGVFSGANVLTF. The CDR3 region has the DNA TGTGCCAGCAGCTCGGGGGTCTTCTCTGGGGCCAACGTCCTGACTTTC.

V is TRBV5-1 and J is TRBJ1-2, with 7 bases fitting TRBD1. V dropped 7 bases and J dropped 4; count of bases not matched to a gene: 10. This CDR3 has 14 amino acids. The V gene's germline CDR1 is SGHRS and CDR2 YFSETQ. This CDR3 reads CASGRDSFSYGYTF. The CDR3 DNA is TGCGCCAGCGGCCGGGACAGCTTTTCCTATGGCTACACCTTC.

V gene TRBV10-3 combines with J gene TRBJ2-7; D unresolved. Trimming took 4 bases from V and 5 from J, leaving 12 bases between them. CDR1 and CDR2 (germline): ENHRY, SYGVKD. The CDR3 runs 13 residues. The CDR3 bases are TGTGCCATCAGTGTCCCGGAGCTGAACGAGCAGTACTTC. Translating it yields CAISVPELNEQYF.

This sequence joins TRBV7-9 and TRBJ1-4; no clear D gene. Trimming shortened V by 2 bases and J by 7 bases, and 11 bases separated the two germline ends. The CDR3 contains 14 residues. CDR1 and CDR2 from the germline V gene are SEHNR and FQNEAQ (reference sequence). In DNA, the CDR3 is TGTGCCAGCAGCTTACCGTCCAGAATTGAAAAACTGTTTTTT. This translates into CASSLPSRIEKLFF. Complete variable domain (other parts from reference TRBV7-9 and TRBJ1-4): DTGVSQNPRHKITKRGQNVTFRCDPISEHNRLYWYRQTLGQGPEFLTYFQNEAQLEKSRLLSDRFSAERPKGSFSTLEIQRTEQGDSAMYLCASSLPSRIEKLFFGSGTQLSVL.

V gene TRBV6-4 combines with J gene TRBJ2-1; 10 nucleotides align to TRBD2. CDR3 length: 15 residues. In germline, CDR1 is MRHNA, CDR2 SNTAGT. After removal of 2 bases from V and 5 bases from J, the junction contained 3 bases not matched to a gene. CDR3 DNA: TGTGCCAGCAGTGACCGGGGACTAGCGAACAATGAGCAGTTCTTC. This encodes CASSDRGLANNEQFF.

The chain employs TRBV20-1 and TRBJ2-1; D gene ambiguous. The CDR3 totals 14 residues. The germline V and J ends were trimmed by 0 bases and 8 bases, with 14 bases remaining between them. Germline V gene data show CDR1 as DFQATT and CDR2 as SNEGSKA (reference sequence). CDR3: CSARDLGQPYEQFF. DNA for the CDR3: TGCAGTGCTAGAGATCTGGGCCAGCCATATGAGCAGTTCTTC.

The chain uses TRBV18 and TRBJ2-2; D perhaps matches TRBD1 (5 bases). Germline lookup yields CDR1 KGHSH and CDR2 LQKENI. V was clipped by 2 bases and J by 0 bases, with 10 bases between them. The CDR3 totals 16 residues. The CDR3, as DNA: TGTGCCAGCTCACCAAGGGAAGGGGCGAACACCGGGGAGCTGTTTTTT. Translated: CASSPREGANTGELFF. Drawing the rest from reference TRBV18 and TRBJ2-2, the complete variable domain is NAGVMQNPRHLVRRRGQEARLRCSPMKGHSHVYWYRQLPEEGLKFMVYLQKENIIDESGMPKERFSAEFPKEGPSILRIQQVVRGDSAAYFCASSPREGANTGELFFGEGSRLTVL.

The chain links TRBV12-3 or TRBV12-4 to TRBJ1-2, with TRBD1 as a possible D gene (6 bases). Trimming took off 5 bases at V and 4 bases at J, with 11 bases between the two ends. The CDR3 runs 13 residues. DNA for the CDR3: TGTGCCAGCAGTCCACAGGGTTTCTATGGCTACACCTTC. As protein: CASSPQGFYGYTF.